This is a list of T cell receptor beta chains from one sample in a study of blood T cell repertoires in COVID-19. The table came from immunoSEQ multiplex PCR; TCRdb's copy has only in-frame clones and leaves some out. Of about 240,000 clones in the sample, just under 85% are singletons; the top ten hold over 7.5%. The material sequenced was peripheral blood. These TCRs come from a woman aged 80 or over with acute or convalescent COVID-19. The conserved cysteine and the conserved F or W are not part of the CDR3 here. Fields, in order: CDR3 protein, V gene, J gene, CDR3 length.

cdr3_aa: ASSPDRWRGGETQY; v_call: TRBV27; j_call: TRBJ2-5; cdr3_length: 14
cdr3_aa: ASSARQGAAYQPQH; v_call: TRBV27; j_call: TRBJ1-5; cdr3_length: 14
cdr3_aa: ASCAGGGSDTQY; v_call: TRBV5-1; j_call: TRBJ2-3; cdr3_length: 12
cdr3_aa: ASSYLAGGPNEQF; v_call: TRBV6-6; j_call: TRBJ2-1; cdr3_length: 13
cdr3_aa: ASSFYTGDRT; v_call: TRBV12-3/TRBV12-4; j_call: TRBJ1-2; cdr3_length: 10
cdr3_aa: ASSISDRAGISPLH; v_call: TRBV19; j_call: TRBJ1-6; cdr3_length: 14
cdr3_aa: ASSVDTFSYNEQF; v_call: TRBV5-1; j_call: TRBJ2-1; cdr3_length: 13
cdr3_aa: ASATGGYNSPLH; v_call: TRBV12-5; j_call: TRBJ1-6; cdr3_length: 12
cdr3_aa: ASSEGGRTNEKLF; v_call: TRBV28; j_call: TRBJ1-4; cdr3_length: 13
cdr3_aa: ASSSGQGSGEQF; v_call: TRBV5-1; j_call: TRBJ2-1; cdr3_length: 12
cdr3_aa: ASSRGTDRGEQY; v_call: TRBV4-1; j_call: TRBJ2-7; cdr3_length: 12
cdr3_aa: ASSQDLGGLAGEYNEQF; v_call: TRBV4-2; j_call: TRBJ2-1; cdr3_length: 17
cdr3_aa: ASSPDYGRTEAF; v_call: TRBV5-6; j_call: TRBJ1-1; cdr3_length: 12
cdr3_aa: ASSQDPPRLGNTIY; v_call: TRBV14; j_call: TRBJ1-3; cdr3_length: 14
cdr3_aa: ASSQELRTQY; v_call: TRBV3-1/TRBV3-2; j_call: TRBJ2-5; cdr3_length: 10
cdr3_aa: ASSFQANSPLH; v_call: TRBV28; j_call: TRBJ1-6; cdr3_length: 11
cdr3_aa: ASSQGLGRTEAF; v_call: TRBV3-1/TRBV3-2; j_call: TRBJ1-1; cdr3_length: 12
cdr3_aa: ASSLNGSPYGYT; v_call: TRBV5-1; j_call: TRBJ1-2; cdr3_length: 12
cdr3_aa: ASSLGRGAVSGTDTQY; v_call: TRBV5-6; j_call: TRBJ2-3; cdr3_length: 16
cdr3_aa: ASSPPRPGQGVEGNTIY; v_call: TRBV7-8; j_call: TRBJ1-3; cdr3_length: 17
cdr3_aa: ASSYLWGDGGYT; v_call: TRBV13; j_call: TRBJ1-2; cdr3_length: 12
cdr3_aa: ASSLGQAVPQH; v_call: TRBV5-6; j_call: TRBJ1-5; cdr3_length: 11
cdr3_aa: ASSQSRQGALRGYT; v_call: TRBV3-1/TRBV3-2; j_call: TRBJ1-2; cdr3_length: 14
cdr3_aa: ASSPRTGGVRYEQY; v_call: TRBV7-7; j_call: TRBJ2-7; cdr3_length: 14
cdr3_aa: ASSPTPAETQY; v_call: TRBV6-5; j_call: TRBJ2-3; cdr3_length: 11